A single sample is the source of the 21 T cell receptor beta chains below, sequenced in a study of T-cell reconstitution after alpha-beta-depleted transplantation in children. This sample's TCRbeta library carried unique molecular identifier barcodes. TCRdb reanalysed the PCR reads using MiXCR and keeps one entry per CDR3 protein. The sample lists under 100,000 distinct CDR3 sequences, roughly a sixth occurring once. Sequencing was performed on PBMCs, mostly from graft donor cells, taken 180 days after TCRalphabeta/CD19-depleted stem cell transplant. These receptors all stem from a male patient aged 2 to 9 who had a stem cell transplant for acute lymphoblastic leukemia, so the T cells may come from the graft donor.

The chain couples TRBV20-1 to TRBJ2-7; 8 positions match TRBD2. The V gene's germline CDR1 is DFQATT and CDR2 SNEGSKA (reference sequence). The CDR3 has 15 amino acids. V lost 5 bases, J lost 6 bases, and 15 bases stayed unmatched. CDR3 DNA: TGCAGTGCTGTGCCGTTAGCGGGAATAGGCGGCGAGCAGTACTTC. Protein sequence: CSAVPLAGIGGEQYF.

This clonotype was observed once. This rearrangement joins TRBV29-1 to TRBJ2-7, with TRBD1 identical over 7 bases. With V trimmed by 3 bases and J by 2 bases, 4 bases remained unmatched. This CDR3 region has 13 residues. Germline V gene lookup returns CDR1 SQVTM and CDR2 ANQGSEA. The CDR3 sequence: CSVDVTGTYEQYF. The DNA of the CDR3 is TGCAGCGTTGACGTGACAGGGACCTACGAGCAGTACTTC.

The genes are TRBV4-3 and TRBJ2-7; 11 bases map to TRBD2. CDR1 is LGHNA, CDR2 YSLEER, per germline. V was pared by 0 bases and J by 3 bases, with 7 bases of the junction left unmatched. This CDR3 region has 17 residues. The CDR3 here is CASSQDSTSGGYYEQYF. The CDR3 DNA reads as TGCGCCAGCAGCCAAGATTCTACTAGCGGGGGATACTACGAGCAGTACTTC.

This clonotype has more than one count but fewer than ten. The rearrangement joins TRBV6-5 to TRBJ2-3; no firm D call. The germline V gene encodes CDR1 MNHEY and CDR2 SVGAGI. The CDR3 has 13 amino acids. V was clipped by 2 bases and J by 2 bases, with 5 bases between them. The CDR3 is CASSYETTDTQYF. CDR3 bases: TGTGCCAGCAGTTACGAGACCACAGATACGCAGTATTTT.

The rearrangement links TRBV27 to TRBJ1-5; 10 nucleotides line up with TRBD1. Per the germline V gene, CDR1 is MNHEY and CDR2 is SMNVEV (reference sequence). CDR3 size: 18 residues. The V segment lost 0 bases and the J segment 5 bases; nucleotides outside the gene matches: 10. CDR3 nucleotides: TGTGCCAGCAGTTTATCCGACAGGGGGCAAGGAGGGTATCAGCCCCAGCATTTT. Protein sequence: CASSLSDRGQGGYQPQHF.

This clonotype was seen a handful of times. The V gene is TRBV2, the J gene TRBJ2-5; perhaps TRBD1 as D (6 bases). The CDR3 covers 14 residues. V shed 2 bases and J shed 5 bases, with 12 bases lying between them. Germline assignment: CDR1 SNHLY and CDR2 FYNNEI. CDR3 loop: CASSEWGPGETQYF. The CDR3 DNA reads as TGTGCCAGCAGTGAATGGGGGCCGGGTGAGACCCAGTACTTC.

Only a few counts were recorded for this clonotype. The chain combines TRBV10-3 with TRBJ2-1; 9 nucleotides match TRBD2. Germline V gene lookup returns CDR1 ENHRY and CDR2 SYGVKD. The CDR3 runs 14 residues. Trimming at V came to 6 bases and at J to 4 bases, leaving 4 bases not matched to a gene. CDR3 sequence reads: CAIRVAGEYNEQFF. The CDR3 DNA reads as TGTGCCATCAGGGTAGCGGGGGAATACAATGAGCAGTTCTTC.

This clonotype was counted between two and nine times. CDR3 bases: TGCGCCAGCTCCCGGAGGCTGAACACTGAAGCTTTCTTT. Its protein is CASSRRLNTEAFF. The chain couples TRBV5-1 to TRBJ1-1; D gene unclear. V was shortened by 7 bases and J by 0 bases, with 10 bases between the two germline ends. The CDR3 is 13 residues long. Germline loops: CDR1 SGHRS, CDR2 YFSETQ.

The CDR3 region has the DNA TGTGCCAGCAGTTACGGTGGGGGCACAGATACGCAGTATTTT. Translation: CASSYGGGTDTQYF. This chain connects TRBV6-5 to TRBJ2-3; D ambiguous. The CDR3 is 14 amino acids. Per the germline V gene, CDR1 is MNHEY and CDR2 is SVGAGI. V was trimmed by 2 bases and J by 1 base, leaving 7 bases between them.

This clonotype was counted only a few times. The V and J genes are TRBV15 and TRBJ2-7; D is unresolved. Germline-derived CDR1 and CDR2 are LNHNV and YYDKDF (reference sequence). V lost 1 base and J lost 3, with 13 bases in between. The CDR3 runs to 15 residues. The chain's CDR3 is CATSRGALLGYEQYF. For the CDR3, the DNA is TGTGCCACCAGCAGAGGCGCTTTATTGGGCTACGAGCAGTACTTC.

The chain links TRBV12-3 or TRBV12-4 to TRBJ1-1, with 8 bases fitting TRBD1. After removal of 5 bases from V and 4 bases from J, the junction contained 12 bases not matched to a gene. This CDR3 has 16 amino acids. CDR3 region: CASSPGQGASVTEAFF. The CDR3 DNA reads TGTGCCAGCAGTCCAGGACAGGGAGCCTCGGTCACTGAAGCTTTCTTT.

This clonotype was detected only a few times. The chain joins TRBV12-3 or TRBV12-4 to TRBJ2-5; D might be TRBD2 (6 bases). V was shortened by 3 bases and J by 7 bases, with 15 bases between the two germline ends. CDR3 length equals 14 residues. The DNA for the CDR3 is TGTGCCAGCAGTTTCTCAGGAGTCGGGGGGACCCAGTACTTC. Protein sequence: CASSFSGVGGTQYF.

In its sample, this clonotype was seen many times. The chain uses TRBV11-1 and TRBJ2-4; TRBD1 matches at 7 bases. Looked up from germline, CDR1 is SGHAT and CDR2 is FQDESV (reference sequence). This CDR3 comprises 13 residues. V gave up 3 bases and J gave up 9 bases; unmatched junction bases: 5. The CDR3 bases are TGTGCCAGCAGCTTGGGGACAGCGAGCATTCAGTACTTC. Translating gives CASSLGTASIQYF.

This clonotype has only a few counts. This chain uses TRBV5-1 with TRBJ2-1; 8 bases align to TRBD2. CDR3 length: 16 residues. Looked up from germline, CDR1 is SGHRS and CDR2 is YFSETQ. V shed 2 bases and J 3 bases; nucleotides not matched to a gene: 7. Written as DNA, the CDR3 is TGCGCCAGCAGCTTTCAGGGGCTAGCGGGCTACAATGAGCAGTTCTTC. Protein sequence: CASSFQGLAGYNEQFF.

V is TRBV20-1 and J is TRBJ2-1; TRBD2 matches 7 bases. The ends lost 2 bases at V and 8 bases at J; junction bases unmatched: 9. CDR1 and CDR2 (germline): DFQATT, SNEGSKA (reference sequence). There are 14 residues in the CDR3. The CDR3 DNA reads TGCAGTGCTAGACGGGGGGTTAATCGGGATGAGCAGTTCTTC. It is translated as CSARRGVNRDEQFF.

There are a few counts of this clonotype. The chain is built from TRBV27 and TRBJ2-5; D is possibly TRBD2 (5 bases). The CDR3 extends over 15 amino acids. CDR1 MNHEY and CDR2 SMNVEV come from the germline V gene (reference sequence). V was pared by 5 bases and J by 5 bases, with 18 bases between. CDR3 sequence: CASSPSAGGEETQYF. In DNA, the CDR3 is TGTGCCAGCAGTCCATCCGCGGGTGGGGAGGAGACCCAGTACTTC.

This clonotype was counted between two and nine times. This chain links TRBV12-3 or TRBV12-4 with TRBJ2-7; D gene ambiguous. Trimming shortened V by 5 bases and J by 6 bases, and 14 bases separated the two germline ends. The CDR3 extends over 13 amino acids. The CDR3 nucleotides are TGTGCCAGCAGTCCCTCTCGAGATACCGAGCAGTACTTC. It is translated as CASSPSRDTEQYF.

V usage is TRBV12-3 or TRBV12-4 and J usage is TRBJ2-5; D call uncertain. V gave up 3 bases and J gave up 1 base, with 15 bases separating them. The CDR3 runs to 16 residues. The CDR3 DNA reads as TGTGCCAGCAGTTTTTTAGCCCTTTCCTCCCAAGAGACCCAGTACTTC. The encoded protein is CASSFLALSSQETQYF.

Concerning this clonotype: One end of the junction is discordant with germline, which a read error may explain. V usage is TRBV27 and J usage is TRBJ2-5, with 8 positions matching TRBD1. The CDR3 runs 14 residues. Germline CDR1 is MNHEY and CDR2 is SMNVEV (reference sequence). The CDR3 loop is CASKGVRGRETQYF. In DNA, the CDR3 is TGTGCCAGCAAGGGGGTCAGGGGGCGAGAGACTCAGTACTTC.

CDR3 sequence reads: CSVQGGRRTEAFF. DNA for the CDR3: TGCAGCGTCCAAGGGGGGCGACGCACTGAAGCTTTCTTT. The rearrangement uses TRBV29-1 and TRBJ1-1; possibly TRBD1 for D (6 bases). Germline V CDR1 and CDR2: SQVTM, ANQGSEA. V lost 6 bases, J lost 4 bases, and 15 bases lay in between. The CDR3 sequence is 13 residues long.

This clonotype was seen more than once but under ten times. This rearrangement joins TRBV11-3 to TRBJ2-2; 8 nucleotides match TRBD1. Unmatched junction bases numbered 6, after V lost 5 bases and J lost 4 bases. The CDR3 totals 15 residues. Germline assignment: CDR1 SGHNT and CDR2 YENEEA. The CDR3 nucleotides are TGTGCCAGCAGCCCTAGGACAGGGCCCACCGGGGAGCTGTTTTTT. Amino acid sequence: CASSPRTGPTGELFF.